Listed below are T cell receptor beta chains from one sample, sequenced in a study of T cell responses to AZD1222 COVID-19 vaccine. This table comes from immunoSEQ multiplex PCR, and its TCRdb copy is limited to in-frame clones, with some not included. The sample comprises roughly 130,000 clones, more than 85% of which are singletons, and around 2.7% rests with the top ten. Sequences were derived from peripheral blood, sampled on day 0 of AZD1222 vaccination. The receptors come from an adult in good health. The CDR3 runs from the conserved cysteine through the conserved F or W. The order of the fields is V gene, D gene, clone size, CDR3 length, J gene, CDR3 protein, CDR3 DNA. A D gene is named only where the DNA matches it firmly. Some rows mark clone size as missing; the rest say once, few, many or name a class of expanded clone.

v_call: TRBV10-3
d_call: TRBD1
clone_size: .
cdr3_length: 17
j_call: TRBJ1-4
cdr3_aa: CAISGSGGAVPEEKLFF
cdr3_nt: TGTGCCATCAGTGGGTCAGGGGGCGCTGTTCCTGAGGAAAAACTGTTTTTT

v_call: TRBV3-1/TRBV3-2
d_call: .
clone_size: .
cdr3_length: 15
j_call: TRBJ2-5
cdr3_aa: CASSQKLGFIGAQYF
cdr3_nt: TGTGCCAGCAGCCAAAAGTTGGGTTTTATCGGGGCCCAGTACTTC

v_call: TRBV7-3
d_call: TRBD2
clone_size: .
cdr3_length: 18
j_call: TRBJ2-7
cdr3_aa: CASSHPTSGGLISYEQYF
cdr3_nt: TGTGCCAGCAGCCATCCAACTAGCGGGGGGCTGATTTCCTACGAGCAGTACTTC

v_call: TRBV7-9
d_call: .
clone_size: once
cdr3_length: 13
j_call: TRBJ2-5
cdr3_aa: CASSLRGQETQYF
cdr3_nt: TGTGCCAGCAGCTTACGAGGACAAGAGACCCAGTACTTC

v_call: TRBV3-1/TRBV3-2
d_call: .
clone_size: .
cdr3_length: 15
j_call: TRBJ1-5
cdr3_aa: CASSQGWTVDQPQHF
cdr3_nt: TGTGCCAGCAGCCAAGGATGGACGGTTGATCAGCCCCAGCATTTT

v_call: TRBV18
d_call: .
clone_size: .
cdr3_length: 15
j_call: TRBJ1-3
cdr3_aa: CASSPPLGPGNTIYF
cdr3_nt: TGTGCCAGCTCACCACCGCTGGGGCCTGGAAACACCATATATTTT

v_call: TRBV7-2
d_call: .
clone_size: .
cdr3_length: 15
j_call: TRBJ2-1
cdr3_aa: CASSSTRLVYNEQFF
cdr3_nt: TGTGCCAGCAGCTCTACCCGACTGGTATACAATGAGCAGTTCTTC

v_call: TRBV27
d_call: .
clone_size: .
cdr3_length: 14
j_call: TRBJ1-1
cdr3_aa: CASSVRARDTEAFF
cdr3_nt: TGTGCCAGCAGTGTCAGGGCCAGGGACACTGAAGCTTTCTTT

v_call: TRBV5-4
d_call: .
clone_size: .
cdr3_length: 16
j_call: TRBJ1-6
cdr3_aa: CASSLASLGEGSPLHF
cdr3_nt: TGTGCCAGCAGCTTGGCCTCTTTGGGGGAGGGTTCACCCCTCCACTTT

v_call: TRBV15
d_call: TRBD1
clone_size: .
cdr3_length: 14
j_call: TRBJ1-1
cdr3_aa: CAIKQGAFDTEAFF
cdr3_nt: TGTGCCATCAAACAGGGGGCCTTTGACACTGAAGCTTTCTTT

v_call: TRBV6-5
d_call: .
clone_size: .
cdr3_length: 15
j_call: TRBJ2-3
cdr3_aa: CASRGWRTSTDTQYF
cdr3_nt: TGTGCCAGCAGGGGCTGGCGGACTAGCACAGATACGCAGTATTTT

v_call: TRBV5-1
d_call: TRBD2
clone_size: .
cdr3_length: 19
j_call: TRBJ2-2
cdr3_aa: CASSLGWLAGGSNTGELFF
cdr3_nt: TGCGCCAGCAGCTTGGGATGGCTAGCGGGGGGTTCGAACACCGGGGAGCTGTTTTTT

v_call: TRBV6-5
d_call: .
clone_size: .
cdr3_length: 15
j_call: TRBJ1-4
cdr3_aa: CASSYGGSPNEKLFF
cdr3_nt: TGTGCCAGCAGTTACGGGGGGTCCCCTAATGAAAAACTGTTTTTT

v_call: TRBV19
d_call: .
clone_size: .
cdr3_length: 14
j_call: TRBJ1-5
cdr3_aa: CASSKSHPNQPQHF
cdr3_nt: TGTGCCAGTAGTAAAAGCCACCCCAATCAGCCCCAGCATTTT

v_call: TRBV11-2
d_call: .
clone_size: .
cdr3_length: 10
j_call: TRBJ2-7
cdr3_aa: CASSFNEQYF
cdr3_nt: TGTGCCAGCAGCTTTAACGAGCAGTACTTC

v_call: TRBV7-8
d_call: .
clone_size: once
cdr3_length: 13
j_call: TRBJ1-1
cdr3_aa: CASRQGLNTEAFF
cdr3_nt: TGTGCCAGCAGGCAGGGGTTGAACACTGAAGCTTTCTTT

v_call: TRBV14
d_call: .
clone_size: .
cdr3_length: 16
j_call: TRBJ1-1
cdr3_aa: CASSQVYTRSSSEAFF
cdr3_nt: TGTGCCAGCAGCCAAGTTTATACGCGATCGTCTTCTGAAGCTTTCTTT

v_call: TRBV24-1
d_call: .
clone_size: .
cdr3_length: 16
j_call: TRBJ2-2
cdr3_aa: CATSESPGSFTGELFF
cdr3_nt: TGTGCCACCAGTGAATCCCCCGGGTCATTCACCGGGGAGCTGTTTTTT

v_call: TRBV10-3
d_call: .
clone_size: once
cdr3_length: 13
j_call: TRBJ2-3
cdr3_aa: CAISVGGTDTQYF
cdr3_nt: TGTGCCATCAGTGTGGGTGGCACAGATACGCAGTATTTT

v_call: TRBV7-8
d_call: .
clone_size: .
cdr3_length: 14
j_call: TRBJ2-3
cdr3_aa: CASSTTVSTDTQYF
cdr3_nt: TGTGCCAGCAGTACGACAGTGAGCACAGATACGCAGTATTTT

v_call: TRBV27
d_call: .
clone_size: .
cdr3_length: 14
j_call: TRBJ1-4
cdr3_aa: CASSPRADNEKLFF
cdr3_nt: TGTGCCAGCAGTCCCCGGGCGGATAATGAAAAACTGTTTTTT

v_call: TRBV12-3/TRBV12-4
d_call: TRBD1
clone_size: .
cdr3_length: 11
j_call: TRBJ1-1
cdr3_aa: CASSAGTASFF
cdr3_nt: TGTGCCAGCAGCGCCGGGACAGCTTCTTTCTTT

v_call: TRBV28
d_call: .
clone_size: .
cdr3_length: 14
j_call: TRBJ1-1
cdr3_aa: CASLLLEGGTEAFF
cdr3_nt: TGTGCCAGCCTCCTATTAGAGGGTGGGACTGAAGCTTTCTTT

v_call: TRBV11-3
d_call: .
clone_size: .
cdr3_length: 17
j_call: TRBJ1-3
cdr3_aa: CASSLDHWSYSGNTIYF
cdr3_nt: TGTGCCAGCAGCTTAGATCATTGGAGTTACTCTGGAAACACCATATATTTT

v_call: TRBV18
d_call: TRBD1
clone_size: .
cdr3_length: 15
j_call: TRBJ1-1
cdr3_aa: CASSEGQGQYTEAFF
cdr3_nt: TGTGCCAGCTCAGAGGGACAGGGACAGTACACTGAAGCTTTCTTT

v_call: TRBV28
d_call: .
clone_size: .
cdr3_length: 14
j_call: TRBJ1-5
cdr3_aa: CASSEQGLGQPQHF
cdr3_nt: TGTGCCAGCAGTGAACAGGGTTTAGGTCAGCCCCAGCATTTT

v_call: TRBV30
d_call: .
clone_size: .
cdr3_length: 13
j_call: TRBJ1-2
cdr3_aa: CACGEGIVYGYTF
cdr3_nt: TGTGCCTGTGGGGAGGGGATCGTCTATGGCTACACCTTC

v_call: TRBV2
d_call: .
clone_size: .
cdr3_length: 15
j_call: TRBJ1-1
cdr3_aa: CASVIGSGEDTEAFF
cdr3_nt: TGTGCCAGCGTTATTGGGTCAGGGGAGGACACTGAAGCTTTCTTT

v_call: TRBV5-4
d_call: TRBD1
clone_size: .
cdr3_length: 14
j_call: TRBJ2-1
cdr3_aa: CANSLDRGLNEQFF
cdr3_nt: TGTGCCAATTCGTTGGACAGGGGGCTCAATGAGCAGTTCTTC

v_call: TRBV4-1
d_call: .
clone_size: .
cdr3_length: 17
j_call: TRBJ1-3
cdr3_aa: CASSQVPLRLIGNTIYF
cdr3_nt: TGCGCCAGCAGCCAAGTCCCCCTGCGGTTAATCGGAAACACCATATATTTT

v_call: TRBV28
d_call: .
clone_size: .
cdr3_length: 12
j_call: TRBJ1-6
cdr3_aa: CASSFDLSPLHF
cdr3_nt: TGTGCCAGCAGTTTCGATCTCTCACCCCTCCACTTT

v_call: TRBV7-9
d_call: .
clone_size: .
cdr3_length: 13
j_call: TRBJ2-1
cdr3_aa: CASSLVGYNEQFF
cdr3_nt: TGTGCCAGCAGCTTAGTCGGGTACAATGAGCAGTTCTTC

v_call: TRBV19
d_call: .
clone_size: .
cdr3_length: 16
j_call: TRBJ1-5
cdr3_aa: CASSIDQGRWEQPQHF
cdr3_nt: TGTGCCAGTAGTATAGATCAGGGCAGGTGGGAACAGCCCCAGCATTTT

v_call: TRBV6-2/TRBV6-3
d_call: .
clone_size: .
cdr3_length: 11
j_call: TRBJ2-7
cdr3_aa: CASSYTAEQYF
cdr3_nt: TGTGCCAGCAGTTACACGGCTGAGCAGTACTTC

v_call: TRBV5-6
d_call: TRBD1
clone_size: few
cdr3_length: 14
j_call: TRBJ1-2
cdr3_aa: CASQPGQANYGYTF
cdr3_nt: TGTGCCAGCCAACCGGGACAGGCTAACTATGGCTACACCTTC